Included here is one T cell receptor (beta chain) sequence, with context. The antigen is unknown. V shed 7 bases, J shed 1 base, and the junction held 6 bases outside the gene matches. CDR3 length: 15 residues. Germline CDR1 LNHDA, CDR2 SQIVND (reference sequence). The sample comes from a study of cytomegalovirus exposure and HLA in healthy donors. Overall study findings and caveats: Several V segments, TRBV6-2 and TRBV6-3 among them, could not be told apart and were dropped. A later analysis linked a missense DCLRE1C variant to TCR beta V- and J-gene trimming. HLA alleles showed associations with 16,951 TCR beta sequences in a later analysis, at a 0.05 false discovery rate.

The PCR used 60 Vbeta and 13 Jbeta primers. The method was immunoSEQ multiplex PCR; TCRdb's version includes in-frame clones alone and lacks a portion of them. This sample has roughly 120,000 clones, with 60% to 85% found just once. The sequence was obtained from a woman aged 55-69 years in good health and CMV-seropositive. The sequencing input was PBMCs. The J gene is TRBJ2-2, the V gene TRBV19; the match to TRBD1 covers 7 bases. The CDR3 DNA reads as TGTGCCAGTACACAGGGGCGCCAGAACACCGGGGAGCTGTTTTTT. Amino acid sequence: CASTQGRQNTGELFF.